These 3 T cell receptor beta chains were sequenced from one sample in a study of cytomegalovirus exposure and HLA in healthy donors. Both 60 Vbeta primers and 13 Jbeta primers went into the PCR. Using immunoSEQ multiplex PCR, the repertoire was profiled, and TCRdb retains in-frame clones only, with some absent. The sample lists more than 85,000 clones, approximately 12% occurring once. Source material: PBMCs. Every receptor here comes from a man aged 35-49 years in good health and CMV-seropositive.

V and J are TRBV9 and TRBJ2-1, with 13 positions matching TRBD2. CDR1 SGDLS and CDR2 YYNGEE come from the germline V gene. The length of the CDR3 is 17 residues. V lost 3 bases, J lost 2 bases, and 5 bases stayed unmatched. The CDR3 is CASSEGTSGTTYNEQFF. For the CDR3, the DNA is TGTGCCAGCAGCGAGGGGACTAGCGGGACCACCTACAATGAGCAGTTCTTC. Full variable domain (missing parts from reference TRBV9 and TRBJ2-1): DSGVTQTPKHLITATGQRVTLRCSPRSGDLSVYWYQQSLDQGLQFLIQYYNGEERAKGNILERFSAQQFPDLHSELNLSSLELGDSALYFCASSEGTSGTTYNEQFFGPGTRLTVL.

This clone was seen a handful of times. In the same sample, other DNA sequences code for this CDR3. The V gene is TRBV6-1, the J gene TRBJ2-7; D is unresolved. Germline V gene data show CDR1 as MNHNS and CDR2 as SASEGT. There are 12 residues in the CDR3. Trimming removed 4 bases at V and 7 bases at J, with 11 bases between. The CDR3 nucleotides are TGTGCCAGCAGTGTCGACGACAAGGAGCAGTACTTC. Its protein is CASSVDDKEQYF.

The chain uses TRBV7-9 and TRBJ2-5, with TRBD1 matching 7 bases. Germline trimming cut 3 bases from V and 4 bases from J; bases unmatched to any gene: 2. The CDR3 consists of 13 residues. Looked up from germline, CDR1 is SEHNR and CDR2 is FQNEAQ (reference sequence). The CDR3 reads CASSFTGAETQYF. DNA of the CDR3: TGTGCCAGCAGCTTCACAGGGGCAGAGACCCAGTACTTC. Full variable domain (missing parts from reference TRBV7-9 and TRBJ2-5): DTGVSQNPRHKITKRGQNVTFRCDPISEHNRLYWYRQTLGQGPEFLTYFQNEAQLEKSRLLSDRFSAERPKGSFSTLEIQRTEQGDSAMYLCASSFTGAETQYFGPGTRLLVL.